This is a list of T cell receptor beta chains from one sample in a study of CD8+CD57+ T cells in acquired aplastic anemia. TCRdb reprocessed the reads via MiXCR and lists one record per CDR3 protein. The sample holds some 200,000 distinct CDR3 sequences; about a third are singletons and the top ten take around 1.1%. Sequencing input: sorted CD4+, CD8+, or CD8+CD57+ T cells (not recorded which) from PBMCs. Receptors originate from a human donor in good health, serving as a control. The CDR3 runs from the conserved cysteine through the conserved F or W. D genes are given only for firm matches. The listing skips clone size in some rows; elsewhere it reads once, few, many or a size class.

D gene	V gene	J gene	clone size	CDR3 protein	CDR3 DNA
TRBD2	TRBV20-1	TRBJ2-1	many	CSASRDYLGNEQFF	TGCAGTGCTTCCCGGGACTATCTGGGCAATGAGCAGTTCTTC
TRBD1	TRBV5-1	TRBJ1-1	many	CASSYDTGGTEAFF	TGCGCCAGCAGCTATGACACAGGGGGCACTGAAGCTTTCTTT
TRBD2	TRBV20-1	TRBJ2-3	many	CSARVASGTDTQYF	TGCAGTGCTAGAGTGGCTAGCGGAACAGATACGCAGTATTTT
TRBD2	TRBV2	TRBJ2-3	NA	CASSRGTSGSLDTQYF	TGTGCCAGCAGCCGAGGGACTAGCGGGAGTCTAGATACGCAGTATTTT
NA	TRBV29-1	TRBJ1-1	many	CSVDSNTNTEAFF	TGCAGCGTGGACAGTAATACGAACACTGAAGCTTTCTTT
NA	TRBV4-1	TRBJ2-7	many	CASSTPGSYEQYF	TGCGCCAGCAGTACCCCGGGTTCCTACGAGCAGTACTTC
NA	TRBV5-1	TRBJ2-7	many	CASSKRGENYEQYF	TGCGCCAGCAGCAAGAGGGGGGAAAACTACGAGCAGTACTTC
NA	TRBV11-1	TRBJ1-3	few	CASSLLVSTAGNTIYF	TGTGCCAGCAGCTTATTAGTATCCACGGCTGGAAACACCATATATTTT
NA	TRBV20-1	TRBJ2-7	many	CSARGREQYF	TGCAGTGCTAGAGGCCGAGAGCAGTACTTC
TRBD1	TRBV2	TRBJ1-5	many	CASSDRGNNQPQHF	TGTGCCAGCAGCGACAGGGGGAACAATCAGCCCCAGCATTTT
TRBD2	TRBV20-1	TRBJ2-7	many	CSARDVLSGGGEQYF	TGCAGTGCTAGAGATGTACTGAGCGGGGGGGGCGAGCAGTACTTC
NA	TRBV12-3/TRBV12-4	TRBJ2-3	NA	CASSLRLKQYF	TGTGCCAGCAGCCTACGGTTGAAGCAGTATTTT
NA	TRBV10-3	TRBJ1-2	few	CAISEPVWKDGYTF	TGTGCCATCAGTGAGCCCGTATGGAAGGATGGCTACACCTTC
NA	TRBV7-9	TRBJ2-7	few	CASSSMTSEQYF	TGTGCCAGCAGCTCGATGACGAGCGAGCAGTACTTC
NA	TRBV10-3	TRBJ2-7	NA	CAISSRGPYEQYF	TGTGCCATCTCCTCACGGGGACCCTACGAGCAGTACTTC
TRBD1	TRBV19	TRBJ1-1	NA	CASSMGTGAFF	TGTGCCAGTAGTATGGGGACAGGGGCTTTCTTT
NA	TRBV12-3/TRBV12-4	TRBJ2-1	NA	CASSLKGPGEQFF	TGTGCCAGCAGTTTAAAGGGTCCCGGTGAGCAGTTCTTC
NA	TRBV5-1	TRBJ1-2	NA	CASSSGPVLQDGYTF	TGCGCCAGCAGCTCTGGACCCGTCCTGCAGGATGGCTACACCTTC
NA	TRBV7-2	TRBJ1-1	NA	CASSSRAGGNTEAFF	TGTGCCAGCAGCTCCCGTGCGGGGGGGAACACTGAAGCTTTCTTT
NA	TRBV7-9	TRBJ2-3	many	CASSHRKDRNTQYF	TGTGCCAGCAGCCACAGGAAGGACAGAAATACGCAGTATTTT